Included here is one TCR beta chain sequence, with context. No antigen is known for it. TCRdb keeps only in-frame clones here, not all; method: immunoSEQ multiplex PCR. The table has fewer than 350,000 clones, more than 75% seen once. The data belong to a study of cytomegalovirus exposure and HLA in healthy donors. Study-wide findings and caveats: Rarity held for most TCR sequences, but there were some public TCRs that occurred in many donors. As was reported, the classifier diagnosed cytomegalovirus status with high specificity and sensitivity.

V was pared by 5 bases and J by 7 bases, with 12 bases of the junction left unmatched. Germline V lookup: CDR1 SGHTS, CDR2 YDEGEE. The CDR3 sequence is 17 residues long. V usage is TRBV5-8 and J usage is TRBJ2-1; the match to TRBD2 covers 13 bases. This clonotype was obtained from a woman between 18 and 29 years old in good health and CMV-seronegative. The source material was PBMCs. CDR3 nucleotide sequence: TGTGCCAGCAGGTCAACTCCGGGACTAGCGGGAATAAATGAGCAGTTCTTC. It yields the protein CASRSTPGLAGINEQFF.